A selection of T cell receptor beta chains follows, all from one sample in a study of response to subunit inactivated influenza vaccine. TCRdb fed the RT-PCR reads into MiXCR, producing one record per CDR3 protein. The sample records around 790,000 distinct CDR3 sequences, 21% being singletons. The sequencing here drew on PBMCs from blood, taken 5 days after vaccination. The receptors here all came from a man aged 50 to 59 who received an inactivated influenza vaccine. Both conserved end residues are part of each CDR3. The order of the fields is J gene, V gene, clone size, D gene, CDR3 DNA, CDR3 protein. A D gene is named only where the DNA matches it firmly. Size is omitted from some rows. Given values are once, few, many or a class for expanded clones.

J gene: TRBJ2-1
V gene: TRBV20-1
clone size: -
D gene: TRBD2
CDR3 DNA: TGCAGTGCTAGGGGTTTCAGAGGCAAGCGGGAGGGCCGCAATGAGCAGTTCTTC
CDR3 protein: CSARGFRGKREGRNEQFF

J gene: TRBJ2-5
V gene: TRBV18
clone size: -
D gene: TRBD2
CDR3 DNA: TGTGCCAGCTACGGACTAGCTCACGAGACCCAGTACTTC
CDR3 protein: CASYGLAHETQYF

J gene: TRBJ1-1
V gene: TRBV12-3/TRBV12-4
clone size: many
D gene: -
CDR3 DNA: TGTGCCAGCAGTTTATTGCTGAGGAACACTGAAGCTTTCTTT
CDR3 protein: CASSLLLRNTEAFF

J gene: TRBJ2-1
V gene: TRBV12-3/TRBV12-4
clone size: few
D gene: TRBD1
CDR3 DNA: TGTGCCAGCATTTCCGGGACAGGCTCCTACAATGAGCAGTTCTTC
CDR3 protein: CASISGTGSYNEQFF

J gene: TRBJ1-4
V gene: TRBV12-3/TRBV12-4
clone size: few
D gene: TRBD1
CDR3 DNA: TGTGCCAGCACATGGGACAGGGGGAACGAAAAACTGTTTTTT
CDR3 protein: CASTWDRGNEKLFF

J gene: TRBJ2-3
V gene: TRBV9
clone size: -
D gene: -
CDR3 DNA: TGTGCCAGCAGCGTAGGGGTAGCAGATAGCACAGATACGCAGTATTTT
CDR3 protein: CASSVGVADSTDTQYF

J gene: TRBJ2-7
V gene: TRBV5-1
clone size: many
D gene: -
CDR3 DNA: TGCGCCAGCAGCGCGGCCTACGAGCAGTACTTC
CDR3 protein: CASSAAYEQYF

J gene: TRBJ1-1
V gene: TRBV10-3
clone size: -
D gene: -
CDR3 DNA: TGTGCCATCACCACGGACAGAAACACTGAAGCTTTCTTT
CDR3 protein: CAITTDRNTEAFF

J gene: TRBJ2-7
V gene: TRBV5-4
clone size: few
D gene: -
CDR3 DNA: TGTGCCAGCAGCGGAAACAGGTTACCCTCCTACGAGCAGTACTTC
CDR3 protein: CASSGNRLPSYEQYF

J gene: TRBJ1-5
V gene: TRBV12-3/TRBV12-4
clone size: -
D gene: TRBD1
CDR3 DNA: TGTGCCAGCAGTTGGGACAGGAACGATCAGCCCCAGCATTTT
CDR3 protein: CASSWDRNDQPQHF

J gene: TRBJ2-7
V gene: TRBV6-1
clone size: -
D gene: TRBD1
CDR3 DNA: TGTGCCAGCACCCTCGGACAGGGTAATCTCTACGAGCAGTACTTC
CDR3 protein: CASTLGQGNLYEQYF

J gene: TRBJ1-4
V gene: TRBV20-1
clone size: -
D gene: TRBD1
CDR3 DNA: TGCAGTGCTAGGGACAGGGATGAAAAACTGTTTTTT
CDR3 protein: CSARDRDEKLFF

J gene: TRBJ2-5
V gene: TRBV4-2
clone size: few
D gene: -
CDR3 DNA: TGTGCCAGCAGCCAAGATTCGGGCGAACTGGGGGAGACCCAGTACTTC
CDR3 protein: CASSQDSGELGETQYF

J gene: TRBJ1-2
V gene: TRBV19
clone size: few
D gene: -
CDR3 DNA: TGTGCCAGTAGACCAACCCCAGGAGAACATAACTATGGCTACACCTTC
CDR3 protein: CASRPTPGEHNYGYTF

J gene: TRBJ2-1
V gene: TRBV10-3
clone size: few
D gene: TRBD1
CDR3 DNA: TGTGCCATCAGCTGGACAGGGACTTACAATGAGCAGTTCTTC
CDR3 protein: CAISWTGTYNEQFF

J gene: TRBJ2-5
V gene: TRBV6-2/TRBV6-3
clone size: few
D gene: -
CDR3 DNA: TGTGCCAGCAGTTACCAGGGACGGGCCCCAGGAGAGACCCAGTACTTC
CDR3 protein: CASSYQGRAPGETQYF

J gene: TRBJ2-7
V gene: TRBV4-3
clone size: few
D gene: -
CDR3 DNA: TGCGCCAGCAGCCAAGGTCCAGGGTCCTACGAGCAGTACTTC
CDR3 protein: CASSQGPGSYEQYF

J gene: TRBJ2-2
V gene: TRBV15
clone size: -
D gene: TRBD1
CDR3 DNA: TGTGCCACCAGCAGGCGTACAGGGGTCACCGGGGAGCTGTTTTTT
CDR3 protein: CATSRRTGVTGELFF

J gene: TRBJ2-3
V gene: TRBV14
clone size: few
D gene: -
CDR3 DNA: TGTGCCAGCAGCCAAGTGGGGGCCCTCTCGGGAGCGCAGTATTTT
CDR3 protein: CASSQVGALSGAQYF

J gene: TRBJ1-1
V gene: TRBV10-3
clone size: few
D gene: -
CDR3 DNA: TGTGCCATCAGTGAAGTAAAGGGACTCTCATTGAACACTGAAGCTTTCTTT
CDR3 protein: CAISEVKGLSLNTEAFF

J gene: TRBJ2-5
V gene: TRBV5-1
clone size: -
D gene: -
CDR3 DNA: TGCGCCAGCAACGATAGAAGGAGTGCAGAGACCCAGTACTTC
CDR3 protein: CASNDRRSAETQYF

J gene: TRBJ2-3
V gene: TRBV12-3/TRBV12-4
clone size: many
D gene: -
CDR3 DNA: TGTGCCAGCACCCGGACTGGCACAGATACGCAGTATTTT
CDR3 protein: CASTRTGTDTQYF

J gene: TRBJ1-1
V gene: TRBV6-1
clone size: -
D gene: -
CDR3 DNA: TGTGCCAGCAGAGACCCCTTCGCGGATGGAGCTTTCTTT
CDR3 protein: CASRDPFADGAFF

J gene: TRBJ2-5
V gene: TRBV20-1
clone size: -
D gene: -
CDR3 DNA: TGCAGTGCTAGAGGCCAGGGGACCCAGTACTTC
CDR3 protein: CSARGQGTQYF

J gene: TRBJ2-1
V gene: TRBV12-3/TRBV12-4
clone size: many
D gene: -
CDR3 DNA: TGTGCCAGCAGTTTAACGCGACTTTACAATGAGCAGTTCTTC
CDR3 protein: CASSLTRLYNEQFF

J gene: TRBJ1-1
V gene: TRBV15
clone size: few
D gene: -
CDR3 DNA: TGTGCCACCAGCGGCGAACAATTGGGAAACACTGAAGCTTTCTTT
CDR3 protein: CATSGEQLGNTEAFF

J gene: TRBJ2-3
V gene: TRBV10-2
clone size: few
D gene: -
CDR3 DNA: TGCGCCACCGTGAACAGGGTCGGTACAGATACGCAGTATTTT
CDR3 protein: CATVNRVGTDTQYF

J gene: TRBJ2-5
V gene: TRBV6-1
clone size: few
D gene: -
CDR3 DNA: TGTGCCAGCAGTACACAGGGTTCGGAGACCCAGTACTTC
CDR3 protein: CASSTQGSETQYF

J gene: TRBJ2-6
V gene: TRBV11-2
clone size: few
D gene: TRBD2
CDR3 DNA: TGTGCCAGCAGCTTAGGGACCGGGCTAGCGGTAATCTCTGGGGCCAACGTCCTGACTTTC
CDR3 protein: CASSLGTGLAVISGANVLTF

J gene: TRBJ2-2
V gene: TRBV5-1
clone size: many
D gene: -
CDR3 DNA: TGCGCCAGCAGCTTACAGAGGACTCAGCACGGGGAGCTGTTTTTT
CDR3 protein: CASSLQRTQHGELFF

J gene: TRBJ2-2
V gene: TRBV10-3
clone size: few
D gene: TRBD1
CDR3 DNA: TGTGCCATCAGTACCCGGACAGGTTCAAACACCGGGGAGCTGTTTTTT
CDR3 protein: CAISTRTGSNTGELFF

J gene: TRBJ1-6
V gene: TRBV12-3/TRBV12-4
clone size: -
D gene: TRBD1
CDR3 DNA: TGTGCCAGCAGTGCCGCAGGGGGAGGTTCACCCCTCCACTTT
CDR3 protein: CASSAAGGGSPLHF

J gene: TRBJ2-5
V gene: TRBV15
clone size: many
D gene: -
CDR3 DNA: TGTGCCACCAGCACGACAGGAGAGACCCAGTACTTC
CDR3 protein: CATSTTGETQYF

J gene: TRBJ2-7
V gene: TRBV6-2/TRBV6-3
clone size: -
D gene: -
CDR3 DNA: TGTGCCAGCAGTTACGGGCAGCAATCCTACGAGCAGTACTTC
CDR3 protein: CASSYGQQSYEQYF

J gene: TRBJ2-7
V gene: TRBV4-3
clone size: -
D gene: -
CDR3 DNA: TGCGCCAGCAGCCATCAAAGGCAGGGGTTCTACGAGCAGTACTTC
CDR3 protein: CASSHQRQGFYEQYF

J gene: TRBJ2-1
V gene: TRBV20-1
clone size: few
D gene: -
CDR3 DNA: TGCAGTGCTAGAGATAGAGTTTGGGATGAGCAGTTCTTC
CDR3 protein: CSARDRVWDEQFF

J gene: TRBJ2-1
V gene: TRBV29-1
clone size: few
D gene: -
CDR3 DNA: TGCAGTGCAACGAGAAGGGGAACTTCCTACAATGAGCAGTTCTTC
CDR3 protein: CSATRRGTSYNEQFF

J gene: TRBJ2-6
V gene: TRBV11-2
clone size: -
D gene: -
CDR3 DNA: TGTGCCAGCAGCTTAGAGGGGGCGGTATCTGGGGCCAACGTCCTGACTTTC
CDR3 protein: CASSLEGAVSGANVLTF

J gene: TRBJ2-7
V gene: TRBV20-1
clone size: -
D gene: -
CDR3 DNA: TGCAGTGCTAGAGAGTTCGGGGCAGGAGTTTCCTACGAGCAGTACTTC
CDR3 protein: CSAREFGAGVSYEQYF

J gene: TRBJ2-7
V gene: TRBV11-2
clone size: -
D gene: -
CDR3 DNA: TGTGCCAGCACCCTACCGGGTTCTGGTTACGAGCAGTACTTC
CDR3 protein: CASTLPGSGYEQYF

J gene: TRBJ2-3
V gene: TRBV18
clone size: -
D gene: TRBD2
CDR3 DNA: TGTGCCAGCTCACCAACTAGCGGGAGGGCCTCAGATACGCAGTATTTT
CDR3 protein: CASSPTSGRASDTQYF

J gene: TRBJ2-2
V gene: TRBV27
clone size: -
D gene: -
CDR3 DNA: TGTGCCAGCAGTTTAAGGTTGAGGACAGCACTCACCGGGGAGCTGTTTTTT
CDR3 protein: CASSLRLRTALTGELFF

J gene: TRBJ1-2
V gene: TRBV12-3/TRBV12-4
clone size: few
D gene: TRBD1
CDR3 DNA: TGTGCCAGCACCTGGGACAGGGATAACTATGGCTACACCTTC
CDR3 protein: CASTWDRDNYGYTF

J gene: TRBJ2-3
V gene: TRBV20-1
clone size: -
D gene: -
CDR3 DNA: TGCAGTGCCTTGACTTCAGGCACGCAGTATTTT
CDR3 protein: CSALTSGTQYF

J gene: TRBJ1-2
V gene: TRBV29-1
clone size: -
D gene: -
CDR3 DNA: TGCAGCGTTGGGGACGCTAATGGCTACACCTTC
CDR3 protein: CSVGDANGYTF

J gene: TRBJ2-1
V gene: TRBV29-1
clone size: -
D gene: TRBD2
CDR3 DNA: TGCAGCATGCCCACGGGGGGGTCGCAGTTCTTC
CDR3 protein: CSMPTGGSQFF

J gene: TRBJ1-2
V gene: TRBV10-3
clone size: few
D gene: TRBD1
CDR3 DNA: TGTGCCATCAGCGGCGTCGGGACAGGGATCGAAGGCTACACCTTC
CDR3 protein: CAISGVGTGIEGYTF

J gene: TRBJ2-1
V gene: TRBV12-3/TRBV12-4
clone size: few
D gene: TRBD2
CDR3 DNA: TGTGCCAGCAGTTCTCTAGCGGGGGACTACAATGAGCAGTTCTTC
CDR3 protein: CASSSLAGDYNEQFF

J gene: TRBJ2-2
V gene: TRBV6-2/TRBV6-3
clone size: -
D gene: -
CDR3 DNA: TGTGCCAGCAGTTACCGACAGCCAACCGGGGAGCTGTTTTTT
CDR3 protein: CASSYRQPTGELFF

J gene: TRBJ2-1
V gene: TRBV7-9
clone size: few
D gene: TRBD2
CDR3 DNA: TGTGCCAGCAGCTTGGGACTAGCGGGAACTTATGAGCAGTTCTTC
CDR3 protein: CASSLGLAGTYEQFF

J gene: TRBJ2-3
V gene: TRBV4-2
clone size: -
D gene: -
CDR3 DNA: TGTGCCAGCAGCCCTACCGAATTCGTGGCAGATACGCAGTATTTT
CDR3 protein: CASSPTEFVADTQYF